The clone carrying this TCR beta chain was seen more than once but under ten times. The antigen is not known. The sample belongs to a study of CD4+ T cells in melanoma. Broader study findings: Diverse differentiation states were reported for melanoma neoantigen-specific CD4+ T cells. A reported correlation linked neoantigen-specific CD4+ T cells to CD8+, macrophage and B cell function.

Some clones are missing from TCRdb's copy, which holds only in-frame ones; the method was immunoSEQ multiplex PCR. The sample lists over 10,000 clones, 70% to 80% seen once, with 15% to 20% in the top ten. This sequence originates from a human donor with melanoma. The sequencing sample was made of cells from a culture (not recorded whether cultured in vitro).

CDR3: CASSLSGTGAGNTIYF. The CDR3 DNA sequence: TGTGCCAGCAGCCTTTCCGGGACAGGGGCCGGAAACACCATATATTTT. V and J are TRBV27 and TRBJ1-3; 10 bases fit TRBD1. CDR3 length: 16 amino acids. Trimming cost V 6 bases and J 4 bases; bases outside gene matches: 9. Germline loops: CDR1 MNHEY, CDR2 SMNVEV (reference sequence).